This T cell receptor (beta chain) was retrieved from a study of blood T cell repertoires in COVID-19 (dated by TCRdb to 2019 to 2021). Notes on the research overall: The collaborator samples originated in the United States, Italy and Spain and spanned the acute and convalescent phases of COVID-19. Where available, HLA class I and class II types were obtained from metadata supplied by the sample provider rather than from assay-based typing. The prospective study material was composed of cDNA or gDNA derived from T cells, B-cell-depleted T cells, or PBMCs. Subjects who had been exposed to COVID-19, were actively infected with it, or had recovered from it provided the deeply sampled blood TCRbeta repertoires that made up the dataset. The samples were drawn from two sources: the first 160 participants of the ongoing ImmuneRACE study, and 1,000 to 1,500 subjects contributed by 6 global collaborators. The repertoires were made available in a free public database intended to serve as a resource for research on the immune response to SARS-CoV-2. Sample metadata almost always included a de-identified subject ID, COVID-19 status, age in years and sex.

TCRbeta CDR3 regions were amplified from genomic DNA using the immunoSEQ Assay, a bias-controlled multiplex PCR. The original pipeline was this. The number of nucleated cells in each sample was estimated from the amplification of reference gene primers within the assay. To quantify the absolute abundance of each unique TCRbeta CDR3 rearrangement, sequence reads were collapsed and filtered. For each sample, productive Simpson clonality was calculated by taking the square root of Simpson's diversity index across productive rearrangements. As stored in TCRdb, this immuneACCESS dataset retains in-frame rearrangements with V and J assigned. A fraction of the clones does not appear; measured against another copy, unresolved V genes explain less than half of the discrepancy, and the remainder lacks a known reason. V and J calls and clone size follow that table, whereas D and trimming were derived from the DNA. In all, the sample holds about 150,000 clones, and around four fifths of those were seen once. The biggest ten clones account for roughly 13% of the sample.

Worth noting for this clone: It lacks a known antigen. No much larger clonotype is one base removed from it; base qualities were not supplied.

General findings and caveats noted by the study authors: How much clinical and demographic metadata was included differed by source and by participant, and the metadata was provided uncurated.

The germline V end is reduced by 5 bases and the J end by 5 bases; junction bases left unmatched: 8. The germline V gene (reference sequence) sets CDR1 to SEHNR and CDR2 to FQNEAQ. The CDR3 holds 16 amino acids from the cysteine to the phenylalanine. CDR3 DNA is the only sequence kept; it has 48 bases, read in frame from the first base. Samples from volunteer blood donors who had recovered from COVID-19 were contributed by a second Seattle source. Each collaborating institution followed its own protocols to collect whole blood in K2EDTA tubes. Collaborator samples were shipped for TCRbeta analysis as frozen whole blood, isolated PBMCs, or DNA extracted from either sample type.

This receptor was obtained from a man aged 65-85 years who had recovered from COVID-19. Recombination linked TRBV7-9 to TRBJ2-1, with 11 middle bases fitting TRBD2. The sample consisted of peripheral blood. The bases read TGTGCCAGCAGCCCGCAACTAGCGGGAGAAAACAATGAGCAGTTCTTC. Translated, it gives CASSPQLAGENNEQFF.